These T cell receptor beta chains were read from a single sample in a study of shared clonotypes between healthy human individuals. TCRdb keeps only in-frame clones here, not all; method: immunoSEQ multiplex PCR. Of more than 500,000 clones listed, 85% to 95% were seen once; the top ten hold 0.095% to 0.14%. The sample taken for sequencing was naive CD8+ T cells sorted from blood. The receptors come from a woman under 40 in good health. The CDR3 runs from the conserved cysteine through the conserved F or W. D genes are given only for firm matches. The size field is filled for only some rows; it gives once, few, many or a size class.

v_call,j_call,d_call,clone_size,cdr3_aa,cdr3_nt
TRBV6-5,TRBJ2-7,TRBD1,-,CASSSGQGAYEQYF,TGTGCCAGCAGTAGCGGACAGGGGGCCTACGAGCAGTACTTC
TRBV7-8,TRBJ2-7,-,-,CASSGRDSSYEQYF,TGTGCCAGCAGCGGCCGGGACTCCTCCTACGAGCAGTACTTC
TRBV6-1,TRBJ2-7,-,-,CASSENGGEQYF,TGTGCCAGCAGTGAAAATGGCGGGGAGCAGTACTTC
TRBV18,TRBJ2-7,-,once,CASSPPGGYEQYF,TGTGCCAGCTCACCACCAGGGGGCTACGAGCAGTACTTC
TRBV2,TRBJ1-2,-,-,CASSGRDYTF,TGTGCCAGCAGTGGCCGGGACTACACCTTC
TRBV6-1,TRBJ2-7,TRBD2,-,CASSAPTSGSSYEQYF,TGTGCCAGCAGTGCCCCGACTAGCGGGAGCTCCTACGAGCAGTACTTC
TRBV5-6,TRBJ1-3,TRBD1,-,CASSGGQESSGNTIYF,TGTGCCAGCAGCGGCGGACAGGAGAGCTCTGGAAACACCATATATTTT
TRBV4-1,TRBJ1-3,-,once,CASSQDASRNPGNTIYF,TGCGCCAGCAGCCAAGATGCCAGTCGGAACCCTGGAAACACCATATATTTT
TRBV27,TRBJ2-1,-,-,CASSFSGNEQFF,TGTGCCAGCAGTTTCTCTGGGAATGAGCAGTTCTTC
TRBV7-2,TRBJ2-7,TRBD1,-,CASSPGTVTYEQCF,TGTGCCAGCAGCCCCGGGACAGTAACCTACGAGCAGTGCTTC
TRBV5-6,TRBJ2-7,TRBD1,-,CASSRTRTGGEEQYF,TGTGCCAGCAGCAGGACCCGGACAGGGGGTGAGGAGCAGTACTTC
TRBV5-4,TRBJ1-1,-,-,CASSLAGGEAFF,TGTGCCAGCAGCTTGGCCGGCGGTGAAGCTTTCTTT
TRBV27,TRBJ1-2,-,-,CASSLGANYGYTF,TGTGCCAGCAGTTTAGGAGCTAACTATGGCTACACCTTC
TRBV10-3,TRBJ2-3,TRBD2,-,CAISEGLAEDTQYF,TGTGCCATCAGTGAAGGGCTAGCGGAGGATACGCAGTATTTT
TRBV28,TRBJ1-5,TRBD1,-,CASSSHRQGTLDQPQHF,TGTGCCAGCAGTTCCCATAGACAGGGAACTTTGGATCAGCCCCAGCATTTT
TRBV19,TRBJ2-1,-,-,CASRRSVLGEQFF,TGTGCCAGTAGGCGGTCCGTGTTAGGCGAGCAGTTCTTC
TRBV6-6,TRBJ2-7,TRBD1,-,CASAPDQDRAHEQYF,TGTGCCAGCGCGCCTGACCAAGACAGGGCCCACGAGCAGTACTTC
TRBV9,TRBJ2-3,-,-,CASSSGGADTQYF,TGTGCCAGCAGCTCAGGGGGGGCAGATACGCAGTATTTT
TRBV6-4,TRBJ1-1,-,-,CASSDSPGDNTEAFF,TGTGCCAGCAGTGACTCTCCAGGGGATAACACTGAAGCTTTCTTT
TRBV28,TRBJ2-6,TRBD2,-,CASSTRTSGRSPGANVLTF,TGTGCCAGCAGTACCCGGACTAGCGGGAGAAGTCCTGGGGCCAACGTCCTGACTTTC
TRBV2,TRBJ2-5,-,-,CASREGPQETQYF,TGTGCCAGCAGAGAGGGCCCCCAAGAGACCCAGTACTTC
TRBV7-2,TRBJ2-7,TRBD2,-,CASSSTSGRYEQYF,TGTGCCAGCAGCTCGACTAGCGGGAGATACGAGCAGTACTTC
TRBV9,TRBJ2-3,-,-,CASSVPGTGDYTDTQYF,TGTGCCAGCAGCGTCCCCGGGACGGGGGATTACACAGATACGCAGTATTTT
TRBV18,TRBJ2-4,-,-,CASSPPESGINIQYF,TGTGCCAGCTCACCACCGGAGTCAGGGATTAACATTCAGTACTTC
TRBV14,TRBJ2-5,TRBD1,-,CASSHIRGLGTQYF,TGTGCCAGCAGCCATATCAGGGGGCTGGGAACCCAGTACTTC
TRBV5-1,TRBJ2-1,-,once,CASSLAVGGEQFF,TGCGCCAGCAGCTTGGCCGTAGGGGGTGAGCAGTTCTTC
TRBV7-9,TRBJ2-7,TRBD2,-,CASSGMGSGRTEQYF,TGTGCCAGCAGCGGGATGGGGTCCGGGAGGACCGAGCAGTACTTC
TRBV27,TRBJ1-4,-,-,CASSLTGANEKLFF,TGTGCCAGCAGTTTAACTGGCGCTAATGAAAAACTGTTTTTT
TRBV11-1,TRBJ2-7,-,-,CASSSGTLAFEQYF,TGTGCCAGCAGCTCGGGGACACTAGCGTTCGAGCAGTACTTC
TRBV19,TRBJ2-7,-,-,CASSPWTESYEQYF,TGTGCCAGTAGTCCGTGGACGGAGAGCTACGAGCAGTACTTC
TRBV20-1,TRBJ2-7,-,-,CSADGGEQYF,TGCAGTGCCGACGGAGGCGAGCAGTACTTC
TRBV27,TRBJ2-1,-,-,CASSSTVSYNEQFF,TGTGCCAGCAGTTCGACTGTCTCCTACAATGAGCAGTTCTTC
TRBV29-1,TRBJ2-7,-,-,CSVVGAIGGTYEQYF,TGCAGCGTTGTGGGCGCGATAGGGGGTACCTACGAGCAGTACTTC
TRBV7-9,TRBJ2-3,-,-,CASSRLGDTQYF,TGTGCCAGCAGCCGACTCGGAGATACGCAGTATTTT
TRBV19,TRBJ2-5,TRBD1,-,CASSSQGAYETQYF,TGTGCCAGTAGTTCGCAGGGGGCTTATGAGACCCAGTACTTC
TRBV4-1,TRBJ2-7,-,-,CASSQDRTAYEQYF,TGCGCCAGCAGCCAAGACCGGACCGCTTACGAGCAGTACTTC
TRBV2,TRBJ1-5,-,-,CASSEGRHNQPQHF,TGTGCCAGCAGTGAGGGCAGGCACAATCAGCCCCAGCATTTT
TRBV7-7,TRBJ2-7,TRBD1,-,CASSRQGANEQYF,TGTGCCAGCAGTCGACAGGGGGCTAACGAGCAGTACTTC
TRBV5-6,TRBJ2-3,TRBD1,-,CASSWGQGTDTQYF,TGTGCCAGCAGCTGGGGACAGGGCACAGATACGCAGTATTTT
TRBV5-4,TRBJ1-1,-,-,CASKRGTDEAFF,TGTGCCAGCAAACGGGGAACGGATGAAGCTTTCTTT